This T cell receptor beta chain was recorded in a study of OX40 agonist ivuxolimab in advanced cancers. Study details: While on treatment, patients had intravenous ivuxolimab at 0.01 to 10 mg/kg every 2 weeks. General observations from the study: Antigen specificity remained undetermined for the expanded peripheral T cells. Also present in some nonresponders was a low level of normalized T-cell clonal expansion.

V lost 3 bases and J lost 2, with 12 bases in between. The length of the CDR3 is 15 residues. Looked up from germline, CDR1 is SNHLY and CDR2 is FYNNEI. Autoimmune disease history or systemic immunosuppression disqualified patients. About this clone itself: Its antigen is unknown.

Only in-frame clones appear in the TCRdb table, and some are missing; sequencing was by immunoSEQ multiplex PCR. The sample includes around 73,000 clones, around 89% of them seen just once. The TCR comes from an adult with an advanced solid tumor such as melanoma, head and neck, liver or kidney cancer. The rearrangement links TRBV2 to TRBJ2-3; a possible D gene is TRBD1 (5 bases). The input for sequencing was CD4+ or CD8+ T cells sorted from blood, taken in a trial of the OX40 agonist ivuxolimab. The CDR3 region is CASSDGAFNTDTQYF. The CDR3 DNA follows: TGTGCCAGCAGTGATGGGGCATTTAACACAGATACGCAGTATTTT.